The 25 T cell receptor beta chains reported below all come from one sample, sequenced in a study of blood T cell repertoires in COVID-19. TCRdb's copy holds only in-frame clones and misses some; the assay was immunoSEQ multiplex PCR. The top ten hold under 5% of the sample, which has some 38,000 clones, around four fifths seen once. Material: peripheral blood. All receptors come from a man aged 45 to 65 with active COVID-19.

The genes are TRBV18 and TRBJ2-7; 8 bases agree with TRBD1. Germline V lookup: CDR1 KGHSH, CDR2 LQKENI. This CDR3 is 15 amino acids long. The J segment lost 3 bases and the V segment lost 3 bases, leaving 7 bases of the junction unmatched. Written as DNA, the CDR3 is TGTGCCAGCTCACCTCCCGACAGGGGCCTCTACGAGCAGTACTTC. Its translation is CASSPPDRGLYEQYF.

J is TRBJ2-1 and V is TRBV10-2; 9 nucleotides agree with TRBD1. Trimming at V came to 10 bases and at J to 4 bases, leaving 11 bases not matched to a gene. Germline loops: CDR1 WSHSY, CDR2 SAAADI. There are 15 residues in the CDR3. The CDR3 sequence is CATMIQGAQYNEQFF. The CDR3 nucleotides read TGCGCCACCATGATACAGGGGGCACAGTACAATGAGCAGTTCTTC.

This chain joins TRBV4-1 and TRBJ2-7, with 12 bases that match TRBD1. The junction had 10 bases not matched to a gene; V was cut back by 3 bases and J by 7 bases. Per the germline V gene, CDR1 is MGHRA and CDR2 is YSYEKL. The CDR3 loop spans 16 amino acids. CDR3 coding DNA: TGCGCCAGCAGCCATTTGGAGGGACAGGGGGCTCGGGAGCAGTACTTC. Its translation is CASSHLEGQGAREQYF.

The CDR3 nucleotides read TGTGCCAGCACCGGCCCAGGGGGCACAGATACGCAGTATTTT. Translation gives CASTGPGGTDTQYF. This chain connects TRBV2 to TRBJ2-3, with D tentatively TRBD1 (6 bases). The germline V and J ends were trimmed by 7 bases and 1 base, with 12 bases remaining between them. From germline, CDR1 is SNHLY and CDR2 FYNNEI. The CDR3 runs to 14 residues.

The gene calls are TRBV5-6 and TRBJ1-2; 8 bases match TRBD1. Germline assignment: CDR1 SGHDT and CDR2 YYEEEE. The CDR3 is made up of 14 amino acids. The junction had 8 bases not matched to a gene; V was cut back by 6 bases and J by 4 bases. CDR3 bases: TGTGCCAGCATGATGGACAGGGTGGGCTATGGCTACACCTTC. It yields the protein CASMMDRVGYGYTF. Drawing the rest from reference TRBV5-6 and TRBJ1-2, the complete variable domain is DAGVTQSPTHLIKTRGQQVTLRCSPKSGHDTVSWYQQALGQGPQFIFQYYEEEERQRGNFPDRFSGHQFPNYSSELNVNALLLGDSALYLCASMMDRVGYGYTFGSGTRLTVV.

As to this clone: The same CDR3 is also encoded by other DNA sequences in this sample. This sequence joins TRBV7-9 and TRBJ1-2; TRBD1 is a possible D gene (6 bases). The length of the CDR3 is 13 residues. Trimming pared 3 bases from V and 2 bases from J, leaving 7 bases between. CDR1 and CDR2 from the germline V gene are SEHNR and FQNEAQ (reference sequence). The CDR3 region has the DNA TGTGCCAGCAGCTTGCAGGGGAACTATGGCTACACCTTC. It codes for CASSLQGNYGYTF.

This rearrangement joins TRBV4-3 to TRBJ2-7, with a weak D call TRBD1 (6 bases). Germline assignment: CDR1 LGHNA and CDR2 YSLEER. CDR3 length equals 15 residues. V was clipped by 0 bases and J by 1 base, with 10 bases between them. This CDR3 reads CASSQDRGSSYEQYF. CDR3 nucleotides: TGCGCCAGCAGCCAAGACAGGGGATCGTCCTACGAGCAGTACTTC.

This chain links TRBV19 with TRBJ1-2, with D hard to call. CDR3 length equals 13 residues. Germline CDR1 and CDR2: LNHDA and SQIVND (reference sequence). Between the trimmed V and J ends, which lost 5 bases and 5 bases, there was a span of 12 bases. CDR3 sequence: CASSVDGLYGYTF. CDR3 DNA: TGTGCCAGTAGTGTGGACGGACTATATGGCTACACCTTC. Full variable domain (remainder filled in from reference TRBV19 and TRBJ1-2): DGGITQSPKYLFRKEGQNVTLSCEQNLNHDAMYWYRQDPGQGLRLIYYSQIVNDFQKGDIAEGYSVSREKKESFPLTVTSAQKNPTAFYLCASSVDGLYGYTFGSGTRLTVV.

The J gene is TRBJ1-1, the V gene TRBV19, with D maybe TRBD1 (6 bases). The CDR3 has 13 residues. Germline CDR1 reads LNHDA; CDR2 reads SQIVND (reference sequence). V lost 5 bases and J lost 0, with 7 bases in between. The CDR3 DNA sequence: TGTGCCAGTAGTCCAGGGGTGAACACTGAAGCTTTCTTT. Protein sequence: CASSPGVNTEAFF.

The chain couples TRBV3-1 (or the pseudogene TRBV3-2) to TRBJ2-5; 16 bases agree with TRBD2. Trimming took 0 bases from V and 9 from J; bases not matched to a gene: 1. The germline V gene has CDR1 LGHDT and CDR2 YNNKEL (reference sequence). CDR3 size: 15 residues. The DNA of the CDR3 is TGTGCCAGCAGCCAAGATGGGACTAGCGGGAGGGCCCAGTACTTC. Protein: CASSQDGTSGRAQYF.

The chain is built from TRBV4-1 and TRBJ2-7; 10 bases line up with TRBD1. J was trimmed by 9 bases and V by 5 bases; bases with no gene match: 7. Germline V CDR1 and CDR2: MGHRA, YSYEKL. This CDR3 comprises 13 residues. The CDR3 region has the DNA TGCGCCAGCAGCGGCGACAGGGGGCGGTGGCAGTACTTC. Encoded protein: CASSGDRGRWQYF.

The chain joins TRBV6-6 to TRBJ2-4; TRBD1 might be the D (6 bases). CDR1 is MNHNY, CDR2 SVGAGI, per germline (reference sequence). V shed 3 bases and J shed 8 bases, with 8 bases lying between them. The CDR3 has 12 amino acids. In DNA, the CDR3 is TGTGCCAGCAGTTATGACAGGTACATTCAGTACTTC. This gives the protein CASSYDRYIQYF.

The chain is built from TRBV4-1 and TRBJ1-1; 7 bases fit TRBD1. Germline assignment: CDR1 MGHRA and CDR2 YSYEKL. The CDR3 is 16 residues long. The ends lost 2 bases at V and 1 base at J; junction bases unmatched: 7. The DNA of the CDR3 is TGCGCCAGCAGCCAACTATTAAGGGACAGGAACACTGAAGCTTTCTTT. Translating it yields CASSQLLRDRNTEAFF.

The chain recombines TRBV18 with TRBJ2-1; the match to TRBD2 covers 10 bases. Germline lookup yields CDR1 KGHSH and CDR2 LQKENI. The CDR3 totals 16 residues. V shed 5 bases and J 7 bases; nucleotides not matched to a gene: 11. The CDR3, as DNA: TGTGCCAGCTCAAACATCCCTAGCGGGGGAGGGAATGAGCAGTTCTTC. As protein: CASSNIPSGGGNEQFF.

This sequence joins TRBV2 and TRBJ1-1; TRBD1 aligns across 9 bases. Germline trimming cut 5 bases from V and 3 bases from J; bases unmatched to any gene: 7. This CDR3 contains 15 residues. Germline values: CDR1 SNHLY, CDR2 FYNNEI. CDR3 nucleotide sequence: TGTGCCAGCAGTCCACAGGGGGCGGGGGACACTGAAGCTTTCTTT. It codes for CASSPQGAGDTEAFF.

The sample holds one count of this clone. The chain is built from TRBV27 and TRBJ2-1, with 9 bases fitting TRBD1. The CDR3 loop spans 15 amino acids. The V gene's germline CDR1 is MNHEY and CDR2 SMNVEV (reference sequence). Unmatched junction bases numbered 12, after V lost 8 bases and J lost 7 bases. CDR3 DNA: TGTGCCAGCCGAACAGCGACAGGGGGTTTGAATGAGCAGTTCTTC. It translates to CASRTATGGLNEQFF.

Details on this clone: Other DNA sequences within the sample encode an identical CDR3. The chain combines TRBV10-2 with TRBJ1-2, with a tentative D call TRBD1 (5 bases). Deletions cut 6 bases from V and 4 bases from J, with 12 bases between. Germline CDR1 reads WSHSY; CDR2 reads SAAADI. The CDR3 sequence is 13 residues long. CDR3 DNA: TGCGCCAGCAGCGACGGACAAGTCTATGGCTACACCTTC. It translates to CASSDGQVYGYTF.

The chain combines TRBV9 with TRBJ2-7, with 9 bases identical to TRBD1. The CDR3 has 14 amino acids. Germline CDR1 and CDR2: SGDLS and YYNGEE. V lost 4 bases and J lost 6; bases outside the gene matches: 8. CDR3 coding DNA: TGTGCCAGCAGCCAAGACAGGGGGGGCGGCGAGCAGTACTTC. Translation gives CASSQDRGGGEQYF. The full variable domain, with the rest looked up from reference TRBV9 and TRBJ2-7, is DSGVTQTPKHLITATGQRVTLRCSPRSGDLSVYWYQQSLDQGLQFLIQYYNGEERAKGNILERFSAQQFPDLHSELNLSSLELGDSALYFCASSQDRGGGEQYFGPGTRLTVT.

V gene TRBV19 combines with J gene TRBJ1-2; a weak D match, TRBD1 (6 bases). This CDR3 comprises 13 residues. The V end lost 4 bases, the J end lost 2 bases, and 8 bases lay between the germline ends. Germline CDR1 is LNHDA and CDR2 is SQIVND (reference sequence). Here the CDR3 DNA reads TGTGCCAGTAGTAAACAGGGCAACTATGGCTACACCTTC. It specifies CASSKQGNYGYTF.

A single count supports this clone. The chain joins TRBV18 to TRBJ1-1; D is unresolved. Trimming took off 4 bases at V and 4 bases at J, with 16 bases between the two ends. CDR1 KGHSH and CDR2 LQKENI come from the germline V gene. The CDR3 totals 15 residues. The DNA for the CDR3 is TGTGCCAGCTCACAGAGGGTCGAGGCGTCCACTGAAGCTTTCTTT. This translates into CASSQRVEASTEAFF.

This sequence joins TRBV10-1 and TRBJ2-2; D unresolved. The CDR3 is 13 residues long. V lost 2 bases and J lost 3, with 4 bases in between. Germline values: CDR1 WNHNN, CDR2 SYGVQD (reference sequence). CDR3 in amino acids: CASSEHYTGELFF. The CDR3 nucleotides read TGCGCCAGCAGTGAGCATTACACCGGGGAGCTGTTTTTT.

The rearrangement uses TRBV25-1 and TRBJ1-1; D uncertain. The CDR3 covers 12 residues. V lost 3 bases and J lost 0, with 2 bases in between. CDR1 and CDR2 from the germline V gene are MGHDK and SYGVNS. The CDR3 reads CASSDVNTEAFF. The CDR3 DNA reads TGTGCCAGCAGTGACGTGAACACTGAAGCTTTCTTT.

The J gene is TRBJ2-7, the V gene TRBV20-1; perhaps TRBD2 as D (6 bases). Germline values: CDR1 DFQATT, CDR2 SNEGSKA (reference sequence). V gave up 3 bases and J gave up 6 bases, with 12 bases separating them. CDR3 length: 12 amino acids. CDR3 in DNA: TGCAGTGCTAGTTCCGGGGGACGCGAGCAGTACTTC. Its translation: CSASSGGREQYF.

The chain couples TRBV29-1 to TRBJ2-3, with TRBD2 matching over 12 bases. The CDR3 is 15 residues long. Germline loops: CDR1 SQVTM, CDR2 ANQGSEA. Germline trimming cut 3 bases from V and 2 bases from J; bases unmatched to any gene: 3. The CDR3 coding sequence is TGCAGCGTTGACACTAGCGGGGGGTTCACAGATACGCAGTATTTT. Residues: CSVDTSGGFTDTQYF.

The rearrangement joins TRBV9 to TRBJ2-2; 12 bases are shared with TRBD1. With 2 bases clipped from V and 7 bases from J, the junction kept 3 bases outside the gene matches. This CDR3 has 15 residues. The germline CDR1 and CDR2 sequences are SGDLS and YYNGEE. CDR3 bases: TGTGCCAGCAGCGTCGGGACAGGGGGCATCGGGGAGCTGTTTTTT. This gives the protein CASSVGTGGIGELFF. Variable domain in full (rest from reference TRBV9 and TRBJ2-2): DSGVTQTPKHLITATGQRVTLRCSPRSGDLSVYWYQQSLDQGLQFLIQYYNGEERAKGNILERFSAQQFPDLHSELNLSSLELGDSALYFCASSVGTGGIGELFFGEGSRLTVL.